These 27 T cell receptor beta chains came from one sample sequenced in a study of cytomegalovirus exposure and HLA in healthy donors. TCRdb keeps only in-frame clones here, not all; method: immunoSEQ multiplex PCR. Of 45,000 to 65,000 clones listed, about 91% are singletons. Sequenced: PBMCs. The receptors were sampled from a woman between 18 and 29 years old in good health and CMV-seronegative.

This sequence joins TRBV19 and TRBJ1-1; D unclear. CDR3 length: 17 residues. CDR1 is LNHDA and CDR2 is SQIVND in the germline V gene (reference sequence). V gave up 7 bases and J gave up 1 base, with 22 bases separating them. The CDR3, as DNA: TGTGCCAGTACCGGAGGTGGTTTGCGGGTCCAGAACACTGAAGCTTTCTTT. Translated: CASTGGGLRVQNTEAFF. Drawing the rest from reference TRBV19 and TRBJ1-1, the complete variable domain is DGGITQSPKYLFRKEGQNVTLSCEQNLNHDAMYWYRQDPGQGLRLIYYSQIVNDFQKGDIAEGYSVSREKKESFPLTVTSAQKNPTAFYLCASTGGGLRVQNTEAFFGQGTRLTVV.

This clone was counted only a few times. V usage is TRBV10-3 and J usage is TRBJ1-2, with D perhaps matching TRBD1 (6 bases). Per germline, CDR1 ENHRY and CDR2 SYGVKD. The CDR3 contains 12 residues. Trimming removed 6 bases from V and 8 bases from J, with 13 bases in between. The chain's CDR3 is CAISDRNGGYTF. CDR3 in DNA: TGTGCCATCAGCGACAGGAATGGCGGCTACACCTTC.

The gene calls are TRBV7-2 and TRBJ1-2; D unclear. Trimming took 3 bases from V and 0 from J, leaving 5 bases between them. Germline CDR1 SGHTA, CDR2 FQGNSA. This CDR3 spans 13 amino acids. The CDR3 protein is CASSLETNYGYTF. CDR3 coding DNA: TGTGCCAGCAGCTTGGAGACTAACTATGGCTACACCTTC.

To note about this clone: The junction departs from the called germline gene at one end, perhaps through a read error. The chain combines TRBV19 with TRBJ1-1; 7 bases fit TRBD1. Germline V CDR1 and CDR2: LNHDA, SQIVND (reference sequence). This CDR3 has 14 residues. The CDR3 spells CASRIDRANTEAFF. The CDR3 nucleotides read TGTGCCAGTAGGATAGACAGGGCGAACACTGAAGCTTTCTTT.

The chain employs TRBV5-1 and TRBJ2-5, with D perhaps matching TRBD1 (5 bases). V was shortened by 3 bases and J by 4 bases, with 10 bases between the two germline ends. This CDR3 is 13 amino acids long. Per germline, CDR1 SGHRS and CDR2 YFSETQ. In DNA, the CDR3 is TGCGCCAGCAGCTCAGGGCCTGGAGAGACCCAGTACTTC. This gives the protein CASSSGPGETQYF.

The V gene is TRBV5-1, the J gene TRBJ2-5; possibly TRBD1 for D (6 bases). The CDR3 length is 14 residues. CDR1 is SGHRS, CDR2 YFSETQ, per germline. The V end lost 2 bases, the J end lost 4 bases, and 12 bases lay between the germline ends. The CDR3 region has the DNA TGCGCCAGCAGCTTCAGGGGCTGGGGAGAGACCCAGTACTTC. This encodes CASSFRGWGETQYF.

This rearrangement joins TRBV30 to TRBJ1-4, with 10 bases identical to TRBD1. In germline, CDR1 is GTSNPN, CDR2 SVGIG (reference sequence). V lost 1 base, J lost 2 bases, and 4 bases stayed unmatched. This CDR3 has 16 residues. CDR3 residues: CAWSATGGRTNEKLFF. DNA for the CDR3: TGTGCCTGGAGTGCGACAGGGGGCCGCACTAATGAAAAACTGTTTTTT. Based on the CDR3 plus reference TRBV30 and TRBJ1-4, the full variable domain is SQTIHQWPATLVQPVGSPLSLECTVEGTSNPNLYWYRQAAGRGLQLLFYSVGIGQISSEVPQNLSASRPQDRQFILSSKKLLLSDSGFYLCAWSATGGRTNEKLFFGSGTQLSVL.

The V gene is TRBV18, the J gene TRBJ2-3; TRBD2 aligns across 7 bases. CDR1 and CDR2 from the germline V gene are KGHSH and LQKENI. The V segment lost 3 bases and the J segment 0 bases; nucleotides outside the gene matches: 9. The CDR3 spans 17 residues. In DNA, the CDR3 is TGTGCCAGCTCACCCGCTAGCGGCCTGTCGAGCACAGATACGCAGTATTTT. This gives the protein CASSPASGLSSTDTQYF.

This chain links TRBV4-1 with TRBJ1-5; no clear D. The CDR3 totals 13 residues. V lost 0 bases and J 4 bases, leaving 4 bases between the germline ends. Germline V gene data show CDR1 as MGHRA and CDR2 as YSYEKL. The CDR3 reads CASSQDHNQPQHF. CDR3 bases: TGCGCCAGCAGCCAAGATCATAATCAGCCCCAGCATTTT.

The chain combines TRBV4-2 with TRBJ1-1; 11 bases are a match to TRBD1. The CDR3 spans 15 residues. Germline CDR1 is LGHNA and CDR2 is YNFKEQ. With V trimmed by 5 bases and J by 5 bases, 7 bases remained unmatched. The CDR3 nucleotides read TGTGCCAGCAGCGGCCAGGGACAGGGGGAGACTGAAGCTTTCTTT. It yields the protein CASSGQGQGETEAFF.

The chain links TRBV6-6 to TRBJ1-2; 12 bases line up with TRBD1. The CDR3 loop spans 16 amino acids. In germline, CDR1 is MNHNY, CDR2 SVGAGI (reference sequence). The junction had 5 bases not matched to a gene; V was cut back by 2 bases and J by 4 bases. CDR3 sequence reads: CASSYLGTGGIYGYTF. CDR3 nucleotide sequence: TGTGCCAGCAGTTACCTCGGGACAGGGGGCATCTATGGCTACACCTTC.

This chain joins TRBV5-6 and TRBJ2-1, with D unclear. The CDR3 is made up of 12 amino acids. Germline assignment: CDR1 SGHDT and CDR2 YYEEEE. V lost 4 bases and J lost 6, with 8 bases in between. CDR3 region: CASSTGSNEQFF. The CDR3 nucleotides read TGTGCCAGCAGCACCGGGTCCAATGAGCAGTTCTTC.

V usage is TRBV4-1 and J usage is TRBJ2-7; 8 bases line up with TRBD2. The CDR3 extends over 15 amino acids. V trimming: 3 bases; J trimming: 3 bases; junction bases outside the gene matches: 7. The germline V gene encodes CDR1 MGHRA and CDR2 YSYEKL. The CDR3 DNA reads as TGCGCCAGCAGCCACATAGCGGGGCAGAGCTACGAGCAGTACTTC. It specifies CASSHIAGQSYEQYF.

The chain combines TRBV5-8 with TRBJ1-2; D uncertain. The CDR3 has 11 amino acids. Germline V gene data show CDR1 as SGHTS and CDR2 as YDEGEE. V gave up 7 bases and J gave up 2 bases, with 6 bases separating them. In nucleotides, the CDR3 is TGTGCCAGCGGGCTAAACTATGGCTACACCTTC. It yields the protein CASGLNYGYTF.

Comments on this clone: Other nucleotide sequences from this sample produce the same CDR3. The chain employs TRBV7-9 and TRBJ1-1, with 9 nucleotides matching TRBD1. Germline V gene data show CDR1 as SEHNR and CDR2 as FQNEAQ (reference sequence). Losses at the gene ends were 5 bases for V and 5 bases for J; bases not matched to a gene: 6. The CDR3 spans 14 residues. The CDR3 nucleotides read TGTGCCAGCAGCCCGACAGGGGGAGGGACTGAAGCTTTCTTT. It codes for CASSPTGGGTEAFF.

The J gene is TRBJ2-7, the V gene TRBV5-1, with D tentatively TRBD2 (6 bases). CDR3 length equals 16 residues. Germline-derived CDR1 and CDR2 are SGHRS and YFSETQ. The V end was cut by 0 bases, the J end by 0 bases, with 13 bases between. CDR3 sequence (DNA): TGCGCCAGCAGCTTGGGGGAGGTAGGGAGCTCCTACGAGCAGTACTTC. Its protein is CASSLGEVGSSYEQYF.

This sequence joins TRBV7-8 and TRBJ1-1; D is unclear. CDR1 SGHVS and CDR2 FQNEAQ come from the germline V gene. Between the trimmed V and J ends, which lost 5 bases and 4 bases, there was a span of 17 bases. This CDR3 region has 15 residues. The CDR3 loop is CASSTRRVGVTEAFF. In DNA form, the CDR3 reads TGTGCCAGCAGCACCCGCCGGGTGGGAGTCACTGAAGCTTTCTTT.

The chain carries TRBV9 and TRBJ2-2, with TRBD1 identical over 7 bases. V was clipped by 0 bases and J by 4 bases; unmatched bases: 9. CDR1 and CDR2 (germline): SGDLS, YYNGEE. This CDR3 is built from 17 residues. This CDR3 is CASSVVGNRGATGELFF. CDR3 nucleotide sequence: TGTGCCAGCAGCGTAGTAGGGAACAGGGGCGCCACCGGGGAGCTGTTTTTT.

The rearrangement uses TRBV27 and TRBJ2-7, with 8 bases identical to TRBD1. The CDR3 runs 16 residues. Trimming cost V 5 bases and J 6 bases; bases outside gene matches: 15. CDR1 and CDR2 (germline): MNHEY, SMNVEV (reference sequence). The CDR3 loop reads CASSVVGTGTPGEQYF. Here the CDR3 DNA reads TGTGCCAGCAGTGTAGTCGGGACAGGCACTCCTGGCGAGCAGTACTTC.

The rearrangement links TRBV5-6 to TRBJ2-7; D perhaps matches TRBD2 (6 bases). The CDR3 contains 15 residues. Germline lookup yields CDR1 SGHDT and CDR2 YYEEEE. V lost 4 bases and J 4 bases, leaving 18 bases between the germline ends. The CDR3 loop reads CASSPGGRTVYEQYF. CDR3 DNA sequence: TGTGCCAGCAGCCCCGGAGGGAGGACTGTGTACGAGCAGTACTTC.

The CDR3 here is CASRENGWEGVDEKLFF. In nucleotides, the CDR3 is TGTGCCAGCAGAGAAAACGGCTGGGAGGGGGTCGATGAAAAACTGTTTTTT. The rearrangement joins TRBV11-2 to TRBJ1-4, with D possibly TRBD1 on 6 matching bases. Germline assignment: CDR1 SGHAT and CDR2 FQNNGV. The CDR3 runs to 17 residues. V lost 6 bases and J 6 bases, leaving 23 bases between the germline ends.

The CDR3 DNA follows: TGTGCCAGCAGCTTAATGAGCTCTGGGGCCAACGTCCTGACTTTC. Translating it yields CASSLMSSGANVLTF. The chain recombines TRBV7-6 with TRBJ2-6; D gene unclear. The V end was cut by 2 bases, the J end by 0 bases, with 5 bases between. CDR1 and CDR2 from the germline V gene are SGHVS and FNYEAQ. The CDR3 length is 15 residues.

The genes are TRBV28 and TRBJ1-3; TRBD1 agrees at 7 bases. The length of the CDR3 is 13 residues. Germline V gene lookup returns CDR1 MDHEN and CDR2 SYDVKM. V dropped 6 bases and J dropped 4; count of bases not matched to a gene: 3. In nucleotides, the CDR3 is TGTGCCAGCAGAGTGACAGGGGGAAACACCATATATTTT. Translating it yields CASRVTGGNTIYF. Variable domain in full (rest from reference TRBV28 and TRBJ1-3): DVKVTQSSRYLVKRTGEKVFLECVQDMDHENMFWYRQDPGLGLRLIYFSYDVKMKEKGDIPEGYSVSREKKERFSLILESASTNQTSMYLCASRVTGGNTIYFGEGSWLTVV.

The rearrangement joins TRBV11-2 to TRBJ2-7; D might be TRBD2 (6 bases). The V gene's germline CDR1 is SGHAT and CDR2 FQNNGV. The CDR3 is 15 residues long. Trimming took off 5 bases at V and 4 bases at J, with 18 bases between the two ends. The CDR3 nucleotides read TGTGCCAGCAGCACCCCGTGGAGGGCCGGGTACGAGCAGTACTTC. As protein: CASSTPWRAGYEQYF.

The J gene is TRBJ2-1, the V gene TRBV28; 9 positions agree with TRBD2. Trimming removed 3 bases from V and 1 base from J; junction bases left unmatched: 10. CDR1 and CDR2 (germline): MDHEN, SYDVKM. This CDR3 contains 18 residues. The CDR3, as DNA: TGTGCCAGCAGTTTCCGACAGGGACTAGCCATATCCTACAATGAGCAGTTCTTC. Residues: CASSFRQGLAISYNEQFF. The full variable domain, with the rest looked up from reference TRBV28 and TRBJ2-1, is DVKVTQSSRYLVKRTGEKVFLECVQDMDHENMFWYRQDPGLGLRLIYFSYDVKMKEKGDIPEGYSVSREKKERFSLILESASTNQTSMYLCASSFRQGLAISYNEQFFGPGTRLTVL.

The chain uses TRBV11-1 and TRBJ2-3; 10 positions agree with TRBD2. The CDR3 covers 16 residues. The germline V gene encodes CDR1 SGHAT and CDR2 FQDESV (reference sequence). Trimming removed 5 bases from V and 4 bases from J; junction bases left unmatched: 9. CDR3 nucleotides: TGTGCCAGCAGCAGCCGGACTAGCGGAGGGGCAGATACGCAGTATTTT. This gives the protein CASSSRTSGGADTQYF. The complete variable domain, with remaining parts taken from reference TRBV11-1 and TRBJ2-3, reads EAEVAQSPRYKITEKSQAVAFWCDPISGHATLYWYRQILGQGPELLVQFQDESVVDDSQLPKDRFSAERLKGVDSTLKIQPAELGDSAMYLCASSSRTSGGADTQYFGPGTRLTVL.

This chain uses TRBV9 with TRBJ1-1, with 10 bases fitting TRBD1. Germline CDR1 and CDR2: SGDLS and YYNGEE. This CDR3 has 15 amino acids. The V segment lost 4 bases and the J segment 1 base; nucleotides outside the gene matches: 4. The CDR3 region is CASSSGDRGNTEAFF. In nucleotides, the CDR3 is TGTGCCAGCAGCTCCGGGGACAGGGGGAACACTGAAGCTTTCTTT.